These 3 T cell receptor beta chains were sequenced from one sample in a study of blood T cell repertoires in COVID-19. Profiling relied on immunoSEQ multiplex PCR, and the TCRdb table lists in-frame clones only, not all of them. Here the sample spans tens of thousands of clones, under 95% being singletons. The material sequenced was peripheral blood. The receptor set was obtained from a human donor with active COVID-19. The donor label of this sample is uncertain.

The rearrangement joins TRBV4-1 to TRBJ2-6; 8 bases line up with TRBD1. The junction had 7 bases not matched to a gene; V was cut back by 3 bases and J by 3 bases. This CDR3 spans 17 amino acids. CDR1 is MGHRA, CDR2 YSYEKL, per germline. CDR3 nucleotide sequence: TGCGCCAGCAGCCAGGGACAGGCTCGAAGTGGGGCCAACGTCCTGACTTTC. Amino acid sequence: CASSQGQARSGANVLTF.

This CDR3 is CASSQDRQPTGELFF. CDR3 in DNA: TGCGCCAGCAGCCAAGACAGGCAACCCACCGGGGAGCTGTTTTTT. The genes are TRBV4-3 and TRBJ2-2; D gene uncertain. Trimming stripped 0 bases from V and 4 bases from J, with 9 bases between. The germline gives CDR1 LGHNA, CDR2 YSLEER. The CDR3 loop spans 15 amino acids.

This rearrangement joins TRBV2 to TRBJ2-3; TRBD2 is a possible D gene (5 bases). Trimming pared 7 bases from V and 4 bases from J, leaving 21 bases between. The CDR3 is 16 residues long. Germline CDR1 reads SNHLY; CDR2 reads FYNNEI. This CDR3 is CASTLGATPRADTQYF. CDR3 DNA: TGTGCCAGCACTCTGGGAGCAACCCCCCGCGCAGATACGCAGTATTTT.